The 31 T cell receptor beta chains listed next were all sequenced from one sample in a study of T cells in Graves' hyperthyroidism and ophthalmopathy. TCR beta CDR3 region amplification was performed from RNA transcripts. First-round RT-PCR of the TCR CDR3 relied on the HTBI primer set. TCRdb reanalysed the multiplex PCR reads using MiXCR and keeps one entry per CDR3 protein. The table includes hundreds of thousands of distinct CDR3 sequences, roughly 14% detected once. The source material was blood. The receptors shown here come from a woman aged 30 to 39 with Graves' hyperthyroidism.

Ten or more counts support this clonotype. The chain employs TRBV6-2 or TRBV6-3 and TRBJ1-2; no definite D call. The CDR3 covers 12 residues. Trimming left V 6 bases short and J 3 bases short, with 8 bases between. Germline assignment: CDR1 MNHEY and CDR2 SVGEGT. The CDR3 sequence is CASSNTDYGYTF. CDR3 coding DNA: TGTGCCAGCAGCAACACAGACTATGGCTACACCTTC.

This clonotype occurred a few times. This chain connects TRBV7-9 to TRBJ2-3, with 10 bases that match TRBD1. Unmatched junction bases numbered 6, after V lost 5 bases and J lost 4 bases. Germline-derived CDR1 and CDR2 are SEHNR and FQNEAQ (reference sequence). This CDR3 region has 15 residues. The chain's CDR3 is CASSRTGGFSDTQYF. As DNA, the CDR3 is TGTGCCAGCAGCCGGACAGGGGGTTTTTCAGATACGCAGTATTTT.

The V gene is TRBV13, the J gene TRBJ2-7, with TRBD2 matching over 8 bases. V was clipped by 1 base and J by 5 bases; unmatched bases: 7. From germline, CDR1 is PRHDT and CDR2 FYEKMQ (reference sequence). The CDR3 is made up of 15 amino acids. This CDR3 is CASSLVTGGRDEQYF. Written as DNA, the CDR3 is TGTGCCAGCAGCTTAGTAACGGGAGGGCGCGACGAGCAGTACTTC.

This clonotype was seen many times. The chain joins TRBV10-3 to TRBJ1-5; D remains ambiguous. Germline CDR1 and CDR2: ENHRY and SYGVKD. Trimming removed 3 bases from V and 2 bases from J, with 8 bases in between. This CDR3 has 14 residues. Written as DNA, the CDR3 is TGTGCCATCAGTGACTCAGACCGCAATCAGCCCCAGCATTTT. Amino acids: CAISDSDRNQPQHF.

The rearrangement uses TRBV29-1 and TRBJ2-5; D is unclear. The CDR3 has 11 amino acids. Trimming took 7 bases from V and 5 from J, leaving 11 bases between them. Per the germline V gene, CDR1 is SQVTM and CDR2 is ANQGSEA. CDR3 sequence reads: CSANSGETQYF. The CDR3 DNA reads as TGCAGCGCAAACAGTGGGGAGACCCAGTACTTC.

This clonotype was seen ten or more times. This chain links TRBV15 with TRBJ1-5, with D unresolved. The V and J ends lost 0 bases and 0 bases respectively, with 3 bases between them. CDR3 length equals 14 residues. Per germline, CDR1 LNHNV and CDR2 YYDKDF (reference sequence). The CDR3 DNA reads TGTGCCACCAGCAGAGAGGGTAGCAATCAGCCCCAGCATTTT. Translation: CATSREGSNQPQHF.

This clonotype was seen at least ten times. The chain carries TRBV28 and TRBJ1-5; D perhaps matches TRBD1 (5 bases). The germline V gene has CDR1 MDHEN and CDR2 SYDVKM. CDR3 size: 13 residues. V lost 8 bases, J lost 5 bases, and 13 bases lay in between. The CDR3 protein is CASWMEGHQPQHF. The DNA for the CDR3 is TGTGCCAGCTGGATGGAGGGGCATCAGCCCCAGCATTTT.

This sequence joins TRBV11-3 and TRBJ2-7, with D tentatively TRBD2 (5 bases). The CDR3 totals 14 residues. Germline V lookup: CDR1 SGHNT, CDR2 YENEEA. Deletions cut 0 bases from V and 3 bases from J, with 9 bases between. DNA for the CDR3: TGTGCCAGCAGCTTAGACGGGGTTAACTACGAGCAGTACTTC. It translates to CASSLDGVNYEQYF.

This clonotype was found many times. The CDR3 bases are TGTCCTTGGTCCTGGGGGGAGACCCAGTACTTC. Translated, it gives CPWSWGETQYF. The genes are TRBV28 and TRBJ2-5; D is perhaps TRBD1 or TRBD2 (5 bases each). Germline-derived CDR1 and CDR2 are MDHEN and SYDVKM. The CDR3 has 11 residues.

This clonotype has ten or more counts. This chain connects TRBV7-9 to TRBJ1-1; possible D gene TRBD1, 5 bases. Trimming removed 6 bases at V and 7 bases at J, with 21 bases between. CDR1 SEHNR and CDR2 FQNEAQ come from the germline V gene (reference sequence). This CDR3 is 15 amino acids long. CDR3 in DNA: TGTGCCAGCAGTTTTAGAAAAGGGGTAACCAGTGAAGCTTTCTTT. Translated, it gives CASSFRKGVTSEAFF.

Note on this clonotype: A read error is possible here, since a much larger clone lies one base away. The CDR3 does not close with the conserved phenylalanine or tryptophan, likely indicating a read error. The chain recombines TRBV13 with TRBJ2-5; D remains unclear. Germline lookup yields CDR1 PRHDT and CDR2 FYEKMQ (reference sequence). The CDR3 totals 13 residues. Trimming removed 3 bases at V and 0 bases at J, with 5 bases between. CDR3 protein: CASSFDNQETQYI. DNA for the CDR3: TGTGCCAGCAGCTTTGACAACCAAGAGACCCAGTACATC.

V and J are TRBV5-5 and TRBJ2-1; D unresolved. This CDR3 contains 14 residues. In germline, CDR1 is SGHKS, CDR2 YYEKEE (reference sequence). V lost 3 bases and J lost 3, with 10 bases in between. CDR3 nucleotide sequence: TGTGCCAGCAGCTCCCGACGTTTCTACAATGAGCAGTTCTTC. It specifies CASSSRRFYNEQFF.

This clonotype was seen more than once but under ten times. This chain joins TRBV11-2 and TRBJ1-4; D not certain. Deletions cut 2 bases from V and 8 bases from J, with 18 bases between. The germline gives CDR1 SGHAT, CDR2 FQNNGV. The CDR3 loop spans 16 amino acids. CDR3 protein: CASSLMGPGSVEKLFF. CDR3 nucleotides: TGTGCCAGCAGCTTAATGGGCCCGGGGTCGGTGGAAAAACTGTTTTTT.

J is TRBJ1-2 and V is TRBV3-1; tentative D call: TRBD1 (5 bases). Germline loops: CDR1 LGHDT, CDR2 YNNKEL (reference sequence). Trimming removed 1 base at V and 4 bases at J, with 13 bases between. The CDR3 runs 15 residues. The CDR3 is CASSQGRGSAYGYTF. The DNA of the CDR3 is TGTGCCAGCAGCCAAGGCCGGGGGAGTGCCTATGGCTACACCTTC.

The genes are TRBV7-3 and TRBJ2-2; perhaps TRBD1 as D (6 bases). The CDR3 totals 13 residues. The germline V gene encodes CDR1 SGHTA and CDR2 FQGTGA. V dropped 5 bases and J dropped 6 bases, with 10 bases sitting between them. This chain's CDR3 is CASSRQEAGELFF. The CDR3 DNA reads as TGTGCCAGCAGCAGACAGGAGGCCGGGGAGCTGTTTTTT.

This clonotype came up many times. The CDR3 region has the DNA TGTGCCAGCAGCGGACAGGGGGCAGGAGAGACCCAGTACTTC. Protein: CASSGQGAGETQYF. The V gene is TRBV6-1, the J gene TRBJ2-5, with 11 bases that match TRBD1. CDR3 length: 14 amino acids. CDR1 and CDR2 from the germline V gene are MNHNS and SASEGT. V dropped 6 bases and J dropped 4; count of bases not matched to a gene: 4.

This clonotype was counted ten times or more. The V call is TRBV10-1, the J call TRBJ2-1; D is possibly TRBD1 (6 bases). Germline V gives CDR1 WNHNN, CDR2 SYGVQD (reference sequence). V was shortened by 1 base and J by 7 bases, with 23 bases between the two germline ends. The CDR3 spans 18 residues. CDR3 DNA: TGCGCCAGCAGTGAGTTGGGTGTCACGACACAGGGAATGAATGAGCAGTTCTTC. Translating it yields CASSELGVTTQGMNEQFF.

This clonotype came up once. This chain joins TRBV7-9 and TRBJ2-5; 9 positions agree with TRBD1. V was clipped by 5 bases and J by 4 bases; unmatched bases: 11. Germline CDR1 SEHNR, CDR2 FQNEAQ (reference sequence). CDR3 size: 16 residues. CDR3 residues: CASSRSWTGDIETQYF. DNA for the CDR3: TGTGCCAGCAGCCGTAGTTGGACAGGGGATATAGAGACCCAGTACTTC.

This clonotype was seen a single time. V gene TRBV4-1 combines with J gene TRBJ1-1, with a tentative D call TRBD1 (5 bases). Between the trimmed V and J ends, which lost 1 base and 4 bases, there was a span of 16 bases. The length of the CDR3 is 16 residues. CDR1 and CDR2 from the germline V gene are MGHRA and YSYEKL. The CDR3 spells CASSQAPAQRGTEAFF. In DNA, the CDR3 is TGCGCCAGCAGCCAAGCCCCGGCTCAAAGGGGCACTGAAGCTTTCTTT.

The chain links TRBV20-1 to TRBJ2-1; maybe TRBD2 (6 bases). The germline CDR1 and CDR2 sequences are DFQATT and SNEGSKA (reference sequence). V lost 3 bases and J 4 bases, leaving 22 bases between the germline ends. This CDR3 comprises 17 residues. CDR3 sequence reads: CSARGGEPRGKYNEQFF. CDR3 bases: TGCAGTGCTAGGGGGGGAGAGCCGCGCGGCAAGTACAATGAGCAGTTCTTC.

The rearrangement uses TRBV18 and TRBJ2-1; TRBD1 aligns across 9 bases. The germline CDR1 and CDR2 sequences are KGHSH and LQKENI. Trimming took 6 bases from V and 8 from J; bases not matched to a gene: 8. The CDR3 has 14 amino acids. CDR3 sequence reads: CASSPGQGTDEQFF. DNA for the CDR3: TGTGCCAGCTCCCCGGGACAGGGTACCGATGAGCAGTTCTTC.

The rearrangement joins TRBV19 to TRBJ1-5; maybe TRBD1 (6 bases). This CDR3 is 15 amino acids long. Trimming took off 5 bases at V and 7 bases at J, with 18 bases between the two ends. CDR1 is LNHDA and CDR2 is SQIVND in the germline V gene (reference sequence). The chain's CDR3 is CASSGSGGVKQPQHF. The CDR3 bases are TGTGCCAGTAGTGGATCCGGGGGCGTCAAGCAGCCCCAGCATTTT.

This clonotype has more than one count but fewer than ten. The chain couples TRBV20-1 to TRBJ1-1; D is uncertain. Germline CDR1 reads DFQATT; CDR2 reads SNEGSKA (reference sequence). Trimming left V 1 base short and J 1 base short, with 13 bases between. The CDR3 length is 15 residues. The CDR3 sequence: CSARAGGQKNTEAFF. The CDR3 DNA follows: TGCAGTGCTAGAGCGGGCGGTCAGAAGAACACTGAAGCTTTCTTT.

V usage is TRBV14 and J usage is TRBJ1-5, with D perhaps TRBD1 (5 bases). Trimming pared 1 base from V and 6 bases from J, leaving 28 bases between. The V gene's germline CDR1 is SGHDN and CDR2 FVKESK. This CDR3 is built from 20 residues. The CDR3 DNA follows: TGTGCCAGCAGCCAAGTTCCTAACGGGGACGTTTGCCCAAATTGTCAGCCCCAGCATTTT. Translated: CASSQVPNGDVCPNCQPQHF.

This clonotype was seen repeatedly, ten times or more. The V and J genes are TRBV28 and TRBJ2-1; 13 bases line up with TRBD2. The germline V gene has CDR1 MDHEN and CDR2 SYDVKM. The J segment lost 2 bases and the V segment lost 3 bases, leaving 16 bases of the junction unmatched. The CDR3 runs 21 residues. This CDR3 reads CASSFDRWWTSGRRTYNEQFF. For the CDR3, the DNA is TGTGCCAGCAGTTTTGACAGGTGGTGGACTAGCGGGAGAAGGACCTACAATGAGCAGTTCTTC.

Details on this clonotype: A far bigger clonotype differs at one base, so this is likely a read error. V and J are TRBV12-3 or TRBV12-4 and TRBJ2-1; D is possibly TRBD1 (6 bases). The length of the CDR3 is 12 residues. In nucleotides, the CDR3 is TGTGCCAGCAGCCCACAGGGCAATGAGCAGCTCTTC. Encoded protein: CASSPQGNEQLF.

This clonotype was recorded many times. The chain recombines TRBV12-3 or TRBV12-4 with TRBJ1-6; 8 bases line up with TRBD1. Germline trimming cut 2 bases from V and 8 bases from J; bases unmatched to any gene: 2. This CDR3 has 14 amino acids. CDR3 region: CASSLTGGDSPLHF. DNA for the CDR3: TGTGCCAGCAGTTTAACAGGGGGGGATTCACCCCTCCACTTT.

This clonotype was counted ten times or more. The V call is TRBV6-1, the J call TRBJ1-1; tentatively, D is TRBD1 (5 bases). The CDR3 loop spans 14 amino acids. The V gene's germline CDR1 is MNHNS and CDR2 SASEGT. The V end was cut by 8 bases, the J end by 4 bases, with 17 bases between. The CDR3 here is CASVKLGRGTEAFF. CDR3 nucleotide sequence: TGTGCCAGCGTAAAACTGGGGAGGGGCACTGAAGCTTTCTTT.

The chain combines TRBV7-9 with TRBJ2-2; D may be TRBD2 (5 bases). V lost 3 bases to trimming and J lost 1 base, with 12 bases between them. CDR1 is SEHNR, CDR2 FQNEAQ, per germline (reference sequence). The CDR3 length is 16 residues. CDR3 nucleotide sequence: TGTGCCAGCAGCTTCTCACGAGGGAAGAACACCGGGGAGCTGTTTTTT. This translates into CASSFSRGKNTGELFF.

The chain joins TRBV9 to TRBJ2-1; D is unclear. The germline gives CDR1 SGDLS, CDR2 YYNGEE. Trimming cost V 3 bases and J 5 bases, with 6 bases left between them. The length of the CDR3 is 12 residues. The CDR3 nucleotides are TGTGCCAGCAGCGCTCTTAACAATGAGCAGTTCTTC. Its translation is CASSALNNEQFF.

This clonotype was counted once. Germline is not matched at one junction end, which may reflect a read error. V is TRBV2 and J is TRBJ1-6; the D gene is possibly TRBD1 (6 bases). The CDR3 totals 16 residues. Germline V gene sequence: CDR1 SNHLY, CDR2 FYNNEI. The CDR3 DNA follows: TGTGGCAGCACCCTGAGCCGGGACATCCAAAATTCACCCCTCCACTTT. Its translation: CGSTLSRDIQNSPLHF.